This TCR beta chain was sequenced for a study of blood T cell repertoires in COVID-19. On the study more broadly: Acute and convalescent COVID-19 specimens originated in the United States, Italy and Spain.

Original handling: Scientists estimated how many nucleated cells there were by amplifying reference gene primers. Profiled with immunoSEQ multiplex PCR; TCRdb holds only in-frame clones, not every one. The DNA gave D and trimming, while V, J and clone size come from that table. The sample has roughly 400,000 clones; over 75% are singletons. Researchers sorted participants into cohorts using their self-reported clinical history. Germline CDR1 and CDR2: MDHEN and SYDVKM. The CDR3 length is 15 residues. With 3 bases removed from V and 3 bases from J, the gap between germline ends came to 14 bases. The sequencing input was PBMCs or T cells enriched from blood (not recorded which). The source of this sequence is a man younger than 40 who had recovered from COVID-19. The chain has TRBV28 and TRBJ1-1, with D tentatively TRBD1 (6 bases). The CDR3 region has the DNA TGTGCCAGCAGTTTTGGGGGGGGCCTTGACACTGAAGCTTTCTTT. Residues: CASSFGGGLDTEAFF. Full variable domain (remainder filled in from reference TRBV28 and TRBJ1-1): DVKVTQSSRYLVKRTGEKVFLECVQDMDHENMFWYRQDPGLGLRLIYFSYDVKMKEKGDIPEGYSVSREKKERFSLILESASTNQTSMYLCASSFGGGLDTEAFFGQGTRLTVV.